The 22 T cell receptor beta chains below were found in one sample sequenced in a study of T-cell reconstitution after alpha-beta-depleted transplantation in children. A TCRbeta library incorporating unique molecular identifiers was prepared. TCRdb called the PCR reads again in MiXCR, with one record for every CDR3 protein. This sample has around 670,000 distinct CDR3 sequences, with over 10% found just once. The material sequenced was PBMCs, taken before TCRalphabeta/CD19-depleted stem cell transplant. The receptors originated from a girl aged 2 to 9 with congenital amegakaryocytic thrombocytopenia, due to receive a stem cell transplant.

For this clonotype: This may stem from a read error, because a much larger clone lies one nucleotide away. V usage is TRBV20-1 and J usage is TRBJ1-1, with 7 bases fitting TRBD1. CDR1 and CDR2 (germline): DFQATT, SNEGSKA (reference sequence). The junction had 10 bases not matched to a gene; V was cut back by 6 bases and J by 3 bases. The CDR3 sequence is 14 residues long. The CDR3 here is CSAPNRGAYTEAFF. In DNA, the CDR3 is TGCAGTGCGCCTAACAGGGGCGCGTACACTGAAGCTTTCTTT.

The gene calls are TRBV7-9 and TRBJ2-5; unclear D gene. There are 14 residues in the CDR3. Trimming pared 5 bases from V and 5 bases from J, leaving 15 bases between. The germline V gene encodes CDR1 SEHNR and CDR2 FQNEAQ (reference sequence). The CDR3 DNA reads as TGTGCCAGCAGCCCCGGGCAAACTGGTGAGACCCAGTACTTC. Translation gives CASSPGQTGETQYF. The whole variable domain, filled in from reference TRBV7-9 and TRBJ2-5, reads DTGVSQNPRHKITKRGQNVTFRCDPISEHNRLYWYRQTLGQGPEFLTYFQNEAQLEKSRLLSDRFSAERPKGSFSTLEIQRTEQGDSAMYLCASSPGQTGETQYFGPGTRLLVL.

This clonotype has only a few counts. This chain uses TRBV5-1 with TRBJ2-1, with 9 bases aligning to TRBD2. The V and J ends lost 5 bases and 6 bases, in that order; junction bases with no gene match: 9. This CDR3 region has 15 residues. Germline loops: CDR1 SGHRS, CDR2 YFSETQ. The CDR3, as DNA: TGCGCCAGCAGGCAGACTAGCGGAACAACCAATGAGCAGTTCTTC. Protein sequence: CASRQTSGTTNEQFF. Looking up the rest from reference TRBV5-1 and TRBJ2-1 gives the full variable domain: KAGVTQTPRYLIKTRGQQVTLSCSPISGHRSVSWYQQTPGQGLQFLFEYFSETQRNKGNFPGRFSGRQFSNSRSEMNVSTLELGDSALYLCASRQTSGTTNEQFFGPGTRLTVL.

This clonotype was detected many times. The chain uses TRBV5-1 and TRBJ2-1; 8 bases align to TRBD2. The length of the CDR3 is 16 residues. Germline CDR1 is SGHRS and CDR2 is YFSETQ. V lost 6 bases and J lost 0; bases outside the gene matches: 8. CDR3 region: CASKGERGSSYNEQFF. The CDR3 coding sequence is TGCGCCAGCAAGGGGGAGCGGGGGAGCTCCTACAATGAGCAGTTCTTC.

This clonotype has ten or more counts. The DNA of the CDR3 is TGCAGCGTTGCAGGGCTGGTAAACAGGGACGAGCAGTACTTC. Its translation is CSVAGLVNRDEQYF. This sequence joins TRBV29-1 and TRBJ2-7; possibly TRBD1 for D (6 bases). The CDR3 extends over 14 amino acids. The V gene's germline CDR1 is SQVTM and CDR2 ANQGSEA. Trimming left V 4 bases short and J 5 bases short, with 18 bases between.

This clonotype was found a few times. The chain has TRBV18 and TRBJ2-5, with D perhaps assigned TRBD1 or TRBD2 (6 bases each). This CDR3 contains 14 residues. The V gene's germline CDR1 is KGHSH and CDR2 LQKENI. Deletions cut 1 base from V and 4 bases from J, with 10 bases between. CDR3 sequence (DNA): TGTGCCAGCTCACCACGGGGGGCTGGAGAGACCCAGTACTTC. This codes for CASSPRGAGETQYF. Complete variable domain (other parts from reference TRBV18 and TRBJ2-5): NAGVMQNPRHLVRRRGQEARLRCSPMKGHSHVYWYRQLPEEGLKFMVYLQKENIIDESGMPKERFSAEFPKEGPSILRIQQVVRGDSAAYFCASSPRGAGETQYFGPGTRLLVL.

This clonotype showed up many times. The CDR3 loop reads CATSDSGTRSSYNEQFF. The DNA for the CDR3 is TGTGCCACCAGTGACTCCGGGACTCGGAGCTCCTACAATGAGCAGTTCTTC. The chain employs TRBV24-1 and TRBJ2-1; the D gene is possibly TRBD2 (6 bases). Germline loops: CDR1 KGHDR, CDR2 SFDVKD. Trimming took 4 bases from V and 0 from J, leaving 15 bases between them. The CDR3 contains 17 residues.

The V and J genes are TRBV12-3 or TRBV12-4 and TRBJ2-7; a weak D match, TRBD1 (5 bases). The CDR3 extends over 12 amino acids. The V gene lost 5 bases and the J gene lost 4 bases, with 9 bases spanning the gap. DNA of the CDR3: TGTGCCAGCAGTATCGACAGTTACGAGCAGTACTTC. Translating gives CASSIDSYEQYF.

The V call is TRBV13, the J call TRBJ2-3; TRBD2 might be the D (6 bases). Deletions cut 1 base from V and 14 bases from J, with 22 bases between. Germline V gene sequence: CDR1 PRHDT, CDR2 FYEKMQ (reference sequence). The CDR3 length is 15 residues. CDR3 region: CASSLARGTRGPGYF. CDR3 nucleotides: TGTGCCAGCAGCTTAGCCCGCGGGACTCGGGGTCCGGGGTATTTT.

The chain uses TRBV7-6 and TRBJ1-1; 11 bases map to TRBD1. V lost 4 bases and J lost 0; bases outside the gene matches: 4. The germline CDR1 and CDR2 sequences are SGHVS and FNYEAQ. The CDR3 has 16 residues. CDR3 in DNA: TGTGCCAGCAGCTCCGGACAGGGGGCTGTGAACACTGAAGCTTTCTTT. This codes for CASSSGQGAVNTEAFF. Variable domain in full (rest from reference TRBV7-6 and TRBJ1-1): GAGVSQSPRYKVTKRGQDVALRCDPISGHVSLYWYRQALGQGPEFLTYFNYEAQQDKSGLPNDRFSAERPEGSISTLTIQRTEQRDSAMYRCASSSGQGAVNTEAFFGQGTRLTVV.

This clonotype was counted a few times. The chain recombines TRBV6-5 with TRBJ1-6; D is perhaps TRBD1 (6 bases). The V and J ends lost 8 bases and 13 bases respectively, with 15 bases between them. The germline CDR1 and CDR2 sequences are MNHEY and SVGAGI. This CDR3 has 12 amino acids. The CDR3 DNA sequence: TGTGCCAGCCGCAGGGGTTTTTCCCCCCTCCACTTT. Its protein is CASRRGFSPLHF.

This clonotype was counted many times. The J gene is TRBJ2-5, the V gene TRBV5-1; possible D gene TRBD2, 5 bases. The V and J ends lost 4 bases and 5 bases respectively, with 15 bases between them. The CDR3 consists of 14 residues. Looked up from germline, CDR1 is SGHRS and CDR2 is YFSETQ. The CDR3 DNA reads as TGCGCCAGCAGCGTGGACGGGATTGCGGAGACCCAGTACTTC. This encodes CASSVDGIAETQYF.

On this clonotype itself: The junction differs from germline at one of its ends, possibly a read error. The chain combines TRBV27 with TRBJ1-1; D is undetermined. This CDR3 has 13 amino acids. Per the germline V gene, CDR1 is MNHEY and CDR2 is SMNVEV (reference sequence). This CDR3 reads CASSLVVNTEALF. CDR3 DNA sequence: TGTGCCAGCAGTTTAGTGGTGAACACTGAAGCTCTCTTT.

In its sample, this clonotype was seen a few times. The chain employs TRBV10-3 and TRBJ2-2; 7 bases agree with TRBD1. The CDR3 contains 18 residues. Trimming removed 0 bases from V and 3 bases from J; junction bases left unmatched: 10. Germline V gives CDR1 ENHRY, CDR2 SYGVKD. CDR3 in DNA: TGTGCCATCAGTGAGTCACTGGGGACAGATCTCTACACCGGGGAGCTGTTTTTT. As protein: CAISESLGTDLYTGELFF.

This clonotype was detected many times. The chain uses TRBV5-1 and TRBJ2-1; tentative D call: TRBD1 (5 bases). The germline V and J ends were trimmed by 2 bases and 8 bases, with 20 bases remaining between them. The CDR3 has 16 amino acids. Germline V gives CDR1 SGHRS, CDR2 YFSETQ. The CDR3 region has the DNA TGCGCCAGCAGCTTTGGTCGGCAGGGCGTGGGGCATGAGCAGTTCTTC. Translating it yields CASSFGRQGVGHEQFF.

This clonotype was seen at least ten times. The V and J genes are TRBV30 and TRBJ2-3; D possibly corresponds to TRBD2 (6 bases). Trimming removed 4 bases at V and 2 bases at J, with 13 bases between. CDR3 length: 14 residues. Looked up from germline, CDR1 is GTSNPN and CDR2 is SVGIG (reference sequence). In nucleotides, the CDR3 is TGTGCCTGGAACCCGCGGACTAACACAGATACGCAGTATTTT. This translates into CAWNPRTNTDTQYF.

The rearrangement joins TRBV29-1 to TRBJ2-1, with D unclear. The V end was cut by 4 bases, the J end by 1 base, with 8 bases between. Germline V gene sequence: CDR1 SQVTM, CDR2 ANQGSEA. The CDR3 is made up of 13 amino acids. The CDR3 sequence: CSVGVPSYNEQFF. CDR3 coding DNA: TGCAGCGTTGGGGTCCCATCCTACAATGAGCAGTTCTTC.

This clonotype has a count of ten or more. This chain connects TRBV12-3 or TRBV12-4 to TRBJ1-2, with TRBD1 matching 7 bases. Trimming took 3 bases from V and 7 from J; bases not matched to a gene: 5. This CDR3 comprises 13 residues. This CDR3 is CASSFGGGRGYTF. CDR3 DNA sequence: TGTGCCAGCAGTTTTGGAGGGGGCCGTGGCTACACCTTC.

This clonotype was found many times. This chain joins TRBV4-2 and TRBJ2-1; D may be TRBD2 (6 bases). The CDR3 consists of 14 residues. The germline CDR1 and CDR2 sequences are LGHNA and YNFKEQ. V was clipped by 4 bases and J by 7 bases, with 14 bases between them. CDR3 in DNA: TGTGCCAGCAGCCTTGTGGATCGGGAGAATGAGCAGTTCTTC. Residues: CASSLVDRENEQFF.

V is TRBV7-9 and J is TRBJ2-5; tentatively, D is TRBD2 (5 bases). Trimming removed 10 bases from V and 2 bases from J, with 14 bases in between. The CDR3 is made up of 13 amino acids. Germline CDR1 is SEHNR and CDR2 is FQNEAQ (reference sequence). Here the CDR3 reads CATANPGQETQYF. CDR3 nucleotide sequence: TGTGCCACCGCTAACCCGGGACAAGAGACCCAGTACTTC.

The rearrangement links TRBV20-1 to TRBJ1-3; tentative D call: TRBD1 (6 bases). CDR3 length: 13 residues. Germline V CDR1 and CDR2: DFQATT, SNEGSKA (reference sequence). V dropped 6 bases and J dropped 2 bases, with 11 bases sitting between them. The CDR3 coding sequence is TGCAGTGCCGGGCAGGGGACTGGAAACACCATATATTTT. It is translated as CSAGQGTGNTIYF.

This clonotype was seen a handful of times. The chain links TRBV4-2 to TRBJ2-5; 12 bases are a match to TRBD2. The CDR3 covers 17 residues. J lost 5 bases, V lost 3 bases, and 10 bases had no gene match. Germline V gene lookup returns CDR1 LGHNA and CDR2 YNFKEQ. CDR3 in amino acids: CASSQYLGLAGIETQYF. The CDR3 DNA is TGTGCCAGCAGCCAGTATCTCGGACTAGCGGGAATCGAGACCCAGTACTTC.